Shown below are 23 T cell receptor beta chains from a single sample sequenced in a study of beta chain features in type 1 diabetes (dated by TCRdb to between 2017 and 2018). Here is what the overall study found, with its caveats: A moderate but significant shortening of TCRB CDR3 length was observed in type 1 diabetes patients in all four CD4+ subsets.

Libraries were prepared through the immunoSEQ multiplex PCR assay. The High Capacity cDNA Reverse Transcription Kit was used to reverse transcribe all of the isolated RNA, meaning that expressed TCRB transcripts were what got sequenced. Not all clones reach the TCRdb copy of this immuneACCESS table, which keeps in-frame sequences only. Checked studies attribute under half of the gap to unresolved V genes and leave the rest unexplained. The sample table records 350,000 to 450,000 clones; around 13% of these occur just once. The ten largest clones add up to 0.01% of the sample. These receptors lack a known antigen. The specimen was naive CD4+ T cells from blood. The cell subset or site tag for this specimen amounts to: true naive CD4+ T cells. The receptors here all came from a woman younger than 30 with type 1 diabetes.

The chain carries TRBV18 and TRBJ2-1; D is perhaps TRBD1 (6 bases). CDR1 is KGHSH, CDR2 LQKENI, per germline. The CDR3 totals 13 residues. Trimming stripped 2 bases from V and 9 bases from J, with 11 bases between. CDR3 residues: CASSPDVQGEQFF. DNA of the CDR3: TGTGCCAGCTCACCAGACGTACAGGGTGAGCAGTTCTTC.

The rearrangement joins TRBV18 to TRBJ2-1; 12 nucleotides align to TRBD1. The CDR3 has 15 residues. CDR1 and CDR2 from the germline V gene are KGHSH and LQKENI. The junction had 7 bases not matched to a gene; V was cut back by 4 bases and J by 9 bases. The CDR3 sequence is CASSRGQGAFSEQFF. As DNA, the CDR3 is TGTGCCAGCTCACGGGGACAGGGGGCCTTTAGTGAGCAGTTCTTC.

Only a few counts were recorded for this clone. This chain links TRBV7-8 with TRBJ2-7; D possibly corresponds to TRBD2 (6 bases). The CDR3 covers 15 residues. The V gene's germline CDR1 is SGHVS and CDR2 FQNEAQ. With 5 bases removed from V and 0 bases from J, the gap between germline ends came to 14 bases. The CDR3 region is CASSRGLRSSYEQYF. The DNA for the CDR3 is TGTGCCAGCAGCCGGGGACTCCGGAGCTCCTACGAGCAGTACTTC.

V and J are TRBV30 and TRBJ2-2; D possibly corresponds to TRBD2 (6 bases). The CDR3 runs to 12 residues. Germline V lookup: CDR1 GTSNPN, CDR2 SVGIG (reference sequence). V lost 8 bases, J lost 1 base, and 8 bases lay in between. The CDR3 is CAGGWNTGELFF. The DNA for the CDR3 is TGTGCCGGAGGGTGGAACACCGGGGAGCTGTTTTTT.

This clone appeared a few times. The V gene is TRBV13, the J gene TRBJ1-4, with unresolved D. V lost 4 bases to trimming and J lost 10 bases, with 7 bases between them. This CDR3 has 11 residues. In germline, CDR1 is PRHDT, CDR2 FYEKMQ (reference sequence). CDR3 DNA sequence: TGTGCCAGCAGCTCTGGAGGAAAACTGTTTTTT. Its translation: CASSSGGKLFF.

This clone was detected a few times. The chain couples TRBV6-1 to TRBJ1-1, with D tentatively TRBD1 (6 bases). Germline CDR1 is MNHNS and CDR2 is SASEGT. The CDR3 length is 12 residues. Trimming shortened V by 11 bases and J by 7 bases, and 17 bases separated the two germline ends. Here the CDR3 reads CAEAGGAGEAFF. For the CDR3, the DNA is TGTGCCGAAGCGGGGGGCGCGGGTGAAGCTTTCTTT.

This clone has more than one count but fewer than ten. The chain has TRBV7-9 and TRBJ1-2, with 7 bases that match TRBD1. CDR3 size: 15 residues. Trimming cost V 3 bases and J 4 bases; bases outside gene matches: 8. Germline V gene data show CDR1 as SEHNR and CDR2 as FQNEAQ (reference sequence). CDR3 region: CASSLKGGQVYGYTF. The DNA for the CDR3 is TGTGCCAGCAGCTTGAAAGGGGGCCAAGTCTATGGCTACACCTTC. Together with reference TRBV7-9 and TRBJ1-2, the CDR3 gives the full variable domain: DTGVSQNPRHKITKRGQNVTFRCDPISEHNRLYWYRQTLGQGPEFLTYFQNEAQLEKSRLLSDRFSAERPKGSFSTLEIQRTEQGDSAMYLCASSLKGGQVYGYTFGSGTRLTVV.

The V and J genes are TRBV4-3 and TRBJ1-4, with D possibly matching TRBD1 (5 bases). CDR3 length: 14 amino acids. Germline CDR1 reads LGHNA; CDR2 reads YSLEER. Between the trimmed V and J ends, which lost 4 bases and 8 bases, there was a span of 14 bases. Written as DNA, the CDR3 is TGCGCCAGCAGCCCACCGGGACTCGGCGAAAAACTGTTTTTT. This sequence encodes CASSPPGLGEKLFF.

The J gene is TRBJ2-3, the V gene TRBV2; 9 positions match TRBD2. V dropped 4 bases and J dropped 0; count of bases not matched to a gene: 11. The germline gives CDR1 SNHLY, CDR2 FYNNEI. The CDR3 totals 18 residues. The chain's CDR3 is CASSVSVRGGPSTDTQYF. The CDR3 DNA sequence: TGTGCCAGCAGTGTTTCGGTGCGGGGGGGCCCGAGCACAGATACGCAGTATTTT.

The chain recombines TRBV9 with TRBJ2-2; D is unclear. Trimming left V 4 bases short and J 7 bases short, with 17 bases between. The CDR3 totals 15 residues. Germline V gene sequence: CDR1 SGDLS, CDR2 YYNGEE. DNA for the CDR3: TGTGCCAGCAGCCCCCTTCCCGGTTTAATCGGGGAGCTGTTTTTT. This encodes CASSPLPGLIGELFF.

V gene TRBV7-9 combines with J gene TRBJ2-3; D unclear. The CDR3 runs 14 residues. V shed 0 bases and J shed 2 bases, with 6 bases lying between them. The germline gives CDR1 SEHNR, CDR2 FQNEAQ (reference sequence). CDR3: CASSLARSTDTQYF. For the CDR3, the DNA is TGTGCCAGCAGCTTAGCGCGTTCCACAGATACGCAGTATTTT.

This clone has more than one count but fewer than ten. Other DNA sequences in this specimen translate into the identical CDR3. This chain links TRBV30 with TRBJ1-2; 7 bases fit TRBD1. J gave up 5 bases and V 1 base, and 4 bases lay outside the gene matches. CDR1 is GTSNPN and CDR2 is SVGIG in the germline V gene (reference sequence). The CDR3 runs to 13 residues. The CDR3: CAWSAGTAYGYTF. CDR3 DNA sequence: TGTGCCTGGAGTGCCGGGACAGCTTATGGCTACACCTTC.

This chain connects TRBV5-1 to TRBJ2-7; 9 bases fit TRBD2. With 0 bases clipped from V and 3 bases from J, the junction kept 16 bases outside the gene matches. The CDR3 contains 19 residues. Germline V CDR1 and CDR2: SGHRS, YFSETQ. The CDR3 is CASSLGVSGSLVRGYEQYF. CDR3 DNA: TGCGCCAGCAGCTTGGGAGTTAGCGGGAGTCTGGTCCGCGGCTACGAGCAGTACTTC.

This clone was counted a few times. The chain links TRBV19 to TRBJ2-5; 9 bases line up with TRBD2. The V gene end was trimmed by 7 bases and the J gene end by 4 bases; junction bases not matched to a gene: 7. Germline CDR1 and CDR2: LNHDA and SQIVND (reference sequence). This CDR3 contains 14 residues. This chain's CDR3 is CASNSGRSGETQYF. As DNA, the CDR3 is TGTGCCAGTAATAGCGGGAGAAGCGGAGAGACCCAGTACTTC.

Only a few counts were recorded for this clone. The chain joins TRBV5-1 to TRBJ2-7, with D perhaps TRBD2 (7 bases). V was trimmed by 1 base and J by 7 bases, leaving 15 bases between them. This CDR3 spans 14 amino acids. Germline values: CDR1 SGHRS, CDR2 YFSETQ. CDR3 amino acids: CASSLNAGAPEQYF. CDR3 bases: TGCGCCAGCAGCTTGAATGCGGGGGCACCTGAGCAGTACTTC.

This clone has just a few counts. J is TRBJ2-1 and V is TRBV4-3; perhaps TRBD2 as D (5 bases). This CDR3 comprises 15 residues. V was cut by 4 bases and J by 7 bases, with 17 bases left in between. The V gene's germline CDR1 is LGHNA and CDR2 YSLEER. The CDR3 nucleotides are TGCGCCAGCAGCCCGGCGGGCCTACCATGGAATGAGCAGTTCTTC. This encodes CASSPAGLPWNEQFF.

This chain joins TRBV28 and TRBJ2-7; perhaps TRBD1 as D (6 bases). Germline V CDR1 and CDR2: MDHEN, SYDVKM. This CDR3 comprises 12 residues. Trimming shortened V by 8 bases and J by 0 bases, and 8 bases separated the two germline ends. CDR3 DNA sequence: TGTGCCAGCGGACAGAGCTCCTACGAGCAGTACTTC. Its protein product is CASGQSSYEQYF.

This clone has a handful of counts. The DNA for the CDR3 is TGTGCCAGCAGCTTAATGCAGGGGGCCGGATCACCCCTCCACTTT. This encodes CASSLMQGAGSPLHF. This chain joins TRBV7-9 and TRBJ1-6; 8 bases are shared with TRBD1. This CDR3 is 15 amino acids long. With V trimmed by 2 bases and J by 10 bases, 7 bases remained unmatched. The V gene's germline CDR1 is SEHNR and CDR2 FQNEAQ (reference sequence).

This chain links TRBV5-1 with TRBJ1-2, with D maybe TRBD1 (5 bases). This CDR3 has 16 amino acids. Germline V gives CDR1 SGHRS, CDR2 YFSETQ. V dropped 0 bases and J dropped 4 bases, with 16 bases sitting between them. The CDR3 sequence is CASSLGDESRGYGYTF. The CDR3 DNA follows: TGCGCCAGCAGCTTGGGAGATGAATCTAGGGGCTATGGCTACACCTTC. Combining the CDR3 with reference TRBV5-1 and TRBJ1-2 gives the whole variable domain KAGVTQTPRYLIKTRGQQVTLSCSPISGHRSVSWYQQTPGQGLQFLFEYFSETQRNKGNFPGRFSGRQFSNSRSEMNVSTLELGDSALYLCASSLGDESRGYGYTFGSGTRLTVV.

The chain employs TRBV10-3 and TRBJ1-5, with a weak D call TRBD1 (5 bases). The germline V gene has CDR1 ENHRY and CDR2 SYGVKD. The CDR3 spans 14 residues. V was shortened by 3 bases and J by 1 base, with 7 bases between the two germline ends. CDR3 nucleotides: TGTGCCATCAGTGACGCAGGGAGCAATCAGCCCCAGCATTTT. Protein: CAISDAGSNQPQHF.

V gene TRBV15 combines with J gene TRBJ2-3; TRBD1 agrees at 7 bases. CDR1 LNHNV and CDR2 YYDKDF come from the germline V gene (reference sequence). With 4 bases clipped from V and 6 bases from J, the junction kept 4 bases outside the gene matches. The CDR3 consists of 13 residues. The CDR3 DNA reads TGTGCCACCAGCACCGCGACAGGGGATACGCAGTATTTT. It is translated as CATSTATGDTQYF.

This clone was observed a few times. V is TRBV23-1 and J is TRBJ1-6, with D unclear. TRBV23-1 counts as an open reading frame of uncertain function. V lost 4 bases and J lost 7, with 17 bases in between. The CDR3 consists of 16 residues. CDR3 in DNA: TGCGCCAGCAGTCCCAATCCGGGAGGTGGCAATTCACCCCTCCACTTT. Its translation is CASSPNPGGGNSPLHF.

This clone showed up just a few times. The chain joins TRBV11-3 to TRBJ1-1, with 9 bases matching TRBD1. The V gene's germline CDR1 is SGHNT and CDR2 YENEEA. The CDR3 covers 15 residues. Trimming cost V 0 bases and J 4 bases; bases outside gene matches: 3. The CDR3, as DNA: TGTGCCAGCAGCTTAGAGGGGACAGGGACCACTGAAGCTTTCTTT. Amino acid sequence: CASSLEGTGTTEAFF. Based on the CDR3 plus reference TRBV11-3 and TRBJ1-1, the full variable domain is EAGVVQSPRYKIIEKKQPVAFWCNPISGHNTLYWYLQNLGQGPELLIRYENEEAVDDSQLPKDRFSAERLKGVDSTLKIQPAELGDSAVYLCASSLEGTGTTEAFFGQGTRLTVV.